Sequencing of this T cell receptor beta chain was carried out in a study of T-cell memory formation after mild COVID-19. Study in general: TCR clusters largely stayed donor specific. General observations from the study: From day 15 to 85, contracting clones were balanced between CD4 and CD8, whereas later expanders leaned toward CD4+.

The CDR3 is 16 amino acids. Trimming left V 0 bases short and J 2 bases short, with 14 bases between. The germline V gene has CDR1 SGHRS and CDR2 YFSETQ. In TCRdb, the 5' RACE reads were re-called with MiXCR into one record per CDR3 protein. The profile shows 550,000 to 700,000 distinct CDR3 sequences, about 20% of them singletons. Remarks on this clonotype: Its specificity is not known.

This clonotype was sampled from an adult woman who had mild COVID-19 (a few samples of this study predate the infection). Cell type and time point are not known. V gene TRBV5-1 combines with J gene TRBJ2-5, with a tentative D call TRBD2 (6 bases). The sample comprised PBMCs or a T cell subset sorted from them (not recorded which). CDR3 DNA: TGCGCCAGCAGCTTGGCCGGGCTAGCGACGCAAGAGACCCAGTACTTC. Encoded protein: CASSLAGLATQETQYF.